One sample yielded the 29 T cell receptor beta chains listed below, sequenced in a study of shared clonotypes between healthy human individuals. Sequencing was performed with immunoSEQ multiplex PCR; in TCRdb, only in-frame clones are kept and a portion is missing. The sample gives under 200,000 clones, roughly 93% of which show up once; 0.067% is in the top ten. The sequencing sample was made of naive CD4+ T cells sorted from blood. Subset given: CD45RA+ positively selected. The receptors were gathered from a woman in her 30s in good health.

CDR3 loop: CAWSIAGKGSTEAFF. CDR3 coding DNA: TGTGCCTGGAGTATAGCAGGGAAAGGGAGCACTGAAGCTTTCTTT. The chain is built from TRBV30 and TRBJ1-1; tentatively, D is TRBD1 (5 bases). The CDR3 runs to 15 residues. The V gene's germline CDR1 is GTSNPN and CDR2 SVGIG (reference sequence). Trimming cost V 2 bases and J 4 bases, with 17 bases left between them.

V and J are TRBV5-4 and TRBJ2-1; TRBD1 aligns across 8 bases. CDR1 and CDR2 (germline): SGHNT, YYREEE (reference sequence). V shed 0 bases, J shed 9 bases, and the junction held 14 bases outside the gene matches. This CDR3 has 17 residues. The CDR3 DNA sequence: TGTGCCAGCAGCTTGGATCCCCGACAGGGGACAAATGGTGAGCAGTTCTTC. Residues: CASSLDPRQGTNGEQFF. The variable domain in full, completed from reference TRBV5-4 and TRBJ2-1, reads ETGVTQSPTHLIKTRGQQVTLRCSSQSGHNTVSWYQQALGQGPQFIFQYYREEENGRGNFPPRFSGLQFPNYSSELNVNALELDDSALYLCASSLDPRQGTNGEQFFGPGTRLTVL.

This clone was recorded once. In the same sample, other DNA sequences code for this CDR3. V usage is TRBV19 and J usage is TRBJ2-5, with D perhaps matching TRBD1 (6 bases). Germline V lookup: CDR1 LNHDA, CDR2 SQIVND (reference sequence). The CDR3 loop spans 13 amino acids. V was cut by 5 bases and J by 5 bases, with 12 bases left in between. The CDR3 is CASSGQGGETQYF. The CDR3 DNA follows: TGTGCCAGTAGTGGCCAAGGGGGTGAGACCCAGTACTTC.

This clone was seen just once. The chain recombines TRBV11-2 with TRBJ2-5; 8 nucleotides agree with TRBD2. Germline values: CDR1 SGHAT, CDR2 FQNNGV. This CDR3 comprises 17 residues. V lost 0 bases and J lost 1; bases outside the gene matches: 7. CDR3 residues: CASSLDLVLAVQETQYF. CDR3 coding DNA: TGTGCCAGCAGCTTAGATCTGGTACTAGCGGTCCAAGAGACCCAGTACTTC.

The chain has TRBV10-3 and TRBJ2-6, with TRBD1 as a possible D gene (5 bases). Germline lookup yields CDR1 ENHRY and CDR2 SYGVKD. V was cut by 4 bases and J by 0 bases, with 7 bases left in between. The CDR3 runs to 15 residues. The CDR3 nucleotides read TGTGCCATCAGTGGACAGAGCTCTGGGGCCAACGTCCTGACTTTC. It is translated as CAISGQSSGANVLTF.

The rearrangement uses TRBV28 and TRBJ2-7; 7 bases agree with TRBD1. The CDR3 totals 14 residues. The V segment lost 3 bases and the J segment 2 bases; nucleotides outside the gene matches: 4. Germline V gene lookup returns CDR1 MDHEN and CDR2 SYDVKM. CDR3 in DNA: TGTGCCAGCAGTTTCCAGGGACAGCCCTACGAGCAGTACTTC. Translation: CASSFQGQPYEQYF.

This sequence joins TRBV4-1 and TRBJ2-5; 14 bases are shared with TRBD2. The DNA end is a closer match to TRBJ2-7, so the J assignment may be wrong. The germline V gene has CDR1 MGHRA and CDR2 YSYEKL. The length of the CDR3 is 17 residues. CDR3 nucleotides: TGCGCCAGCAGCCAAGCCGGGACTAGCGGGAGCCACTACGAGCAGTACTTC. Amino acids: CASSQAGTSGSHYEQYF.

The J gene is TRBJ2-7, the V gene TRBV2; TRBD2 is a possible D gene (6 bases). This CDR3 has 19 amino acids. V was clipped by 0 bases and J by 5 bases, with 26 bases between them. Germline V CDR1 and CDR2: SNHLY, FYNNEI. The chain's CDR3 is CASSEALFSGRRNLHEQYF. The DNA of the CDR3 is TGTGCCAGCAGTGAAGCGCTCTTTTCTGGGAGGAGGAACTTGCACGAGCAGTACTTC.

The chain combines TRBV29-1 with TRBJ2-7; unclear D gene. This CDR3 spans 12 amino acids. Germline CDR1 is SQVTM and CDR2 is ANQGSEA. Trimming left V 7 bases short and J 2 bases short, with 12 bases between. This chain's CDR3 is CSARTGTYEQYF. CDR3 sequence (DNA): TGCAGCGCTCGGACGGGTACCTACGAGCAGTACTTC.

The rearrangement uses TRBV29-1 and TRBJ1-2; D is undetermined. V was trimmed by 7 bases and J by 4 bases, leaving 13 bases between them. The germline V gene encodes CDR1 SQVTM and CDR2 ANQGSEA. This CDR3 contains 12 residues. CDR3 DNA: TGCAGCGCACATGACACCTCCTATGGCTACACCTTC. This translates into CSAHDTSYGYTF.

V usage is TRBV5-7 and J usage is TRBJ2-7; D is unresolved. TRBV5-7 is assigned to the ORF class and has an uncertain function. V was clipped by 9 bases and J by 2 bases, with 15 bases between them. The CDR3 length is 13 residues. The CDR3 spells CATSSGMTYEQYF. The CDR3 DNA sequence: TGTGCCACCTCGAGTGGAATGACCTACGAGCAGTACTTC.

This clone was observed a single time. This chain links TRBV5-4 with TRBJ2-5, with D maybe TRBD1 (6 bases). With 1 base removed from V and 4 bases from J, the gap between germline ends came to 11 bases. This CDR3 contains 14 residues. Per the germline V gene, CDR1 is SGHNT and CDR2 is YYREEE (reference sequence). The CDR3 DNA reads as TGTGCCAGCAGCTTGCCCCAGGGGCTAGAGACCCAGTACTTC. This gives the protein CASSLPQGLETQYF.

The chain is built from TRBV27 and TRBJ2-7, with 14 bases identical to TRBD2. With 6 bases clipped from V and 7 bases from J, the junction kept 11 bases outside the gene matches. CDR1 and CDR2 (germline): MNHEY, SMNVEV (reference sequence). The CDR3 covers 16 residues. The CDR3: CASRLLGTSGSVEQYF. The CDR3 region has the DNA TGTGCCAGCAGACTACTCGGGACTAGCGGGAGCGTTGAGCAGTACTTC.

The genes are TRBV18 and TRBJ1-1; 8 bases line up with TRBD1. V dropped 6 bases and J dropped 4; count of bases not matched to a gene: 7. Germline values: CDR1 KGHSH, CDR2 LQKENI. This CDR3 has 14 amino acids. In DNA form, the CDR3 reads TGTGCCAGCTCCCAAGGACAGGGAACCACTGAAGCTTTCTTT. Translated: CASSQGQGTTEAFF.

The genes are TRBV27 and TRBJ1-5, with 9 bases that match TRBD1. CDR1 and CDR2 (germline): MNHEY, SMNVEV (reference sequence). The CDR3 is 19 residues long. V was clipped by 6 bases and J by 3 bases; unmatched bases: 18. CDR3 region: CASSHLGQGIMLDNQPQHF. The CDR3, as DNA: TGTGCCAGCAGCCACTTGGGACAGGGAATAATGTTGGACAATCAGCCCCAGCATTTT.

The J gene is TRBJ2-3, the V gene TRBV19, with 8 bases lining up with TRBD2. Germline V lookup: CDR1 LNHDA, CDR2 SQIVND (reference sequence). The CDR3 sequence is 14 residues long. J was trimmed by 4 bases and V by 10 bases; bases with no gene match: 10. The CDR3 coding sequence is TGTGCCACTTCCCGGGGGACTAGTGCAGATACGCAGTATTTT. The encoded protein is CATSRGTSADTQYF.

The rearrangement links TRBV30 to TRBJ1-6; D gene ambiguous. Germline CDR1 is GTSNPN and CDR2 is SVGIG (reference sequence). The CDR3 runs to 13 residues. V was shortened by 2 bases and J by 9 bases, with 11 bases between the two germline ends. The CDR3 DNA is TGTGCCTGGAGTTGGGCCTTAGGTTCACCCCTCCACTTT. Its translation is CAWSWALGSPLHF.

The rearrangement links TRBV5-1 to TRBJ1-1; D gene unclear. Germline values: CDR1 SGHRS, CDR2 YFSETQ. V was shortened by 0 bases and J by 3 bases, with 6 bases between the two germline ends. This CDR3 is 13 amino acids long. The CDR3 DNA sequence: TGCGCCAGCAGCTTGGGTGGGGACACTGAAGCTTTCTTT. Protein: CASSLGGDTEAFF.

V usage is TRBV7-2 and J usage is TRBJ2-7, with a possible D match to TRBD2 (7 bases). Germline V gene data show CDR1 as SGHTA and CDR2 as FQGNSA. This CDR3 is 15 amino acids long. The germline V and J ends were trimmed by 4 bases and 2 bases, with 15 bases remaining between them. The CDR3 here is CASSSRGARPYEQYF. DNA of the CDR3: TGTGCCAGCAGCTCACGGGGGGCGCGACCCTACGAGCAGTACTTC.

The chain recombines TRBV7-9 with TRBJ1-2, with D tentatively TRBD1 (5 bases). V lost 3 bases, J lost 6 bases, and 14 bases lay in between. The CDR3 sequence is 14 residues long. The germline gives CDR1 SEHNR, CDR2 FQNEAQ (reference sequence). CDR3 amino acids: CASSLTVSSDGYTF. The DNA of the CDR3 is TGTGCCAGCAGCTTGACAGTTTCTTCCGATGGCTACACCTTC.

The V and J genes are TRBV25-1 and TRBJ1-1; D unclear. The CDR3 is 11 residues long. CDR1 and CDR2 from the germline V gene are MGHDK and SYGVNS. The germline V and J ends were trimmed by 5 bases and 1 base, with 2 bases remaining between them. The DNA of the CDR3 is TGTGCCAGCAGTAAGAACACTGAAGCTTTCTTT. Its translation is CASSKNTEAFF. The complete variable domain, with remaining parts taken from reference TRBV25-1 and TRBJ1-1, reads EADIYQTPRYLVIGTGKKITLECSQTMGHDKMYWYQQDPGMELHLIHYSYGVNSTEKGDLSSESTVSRIRTEHFPLTLESARPSHTSQYLCASSKNTEAFFGQGTRLTVV.

This chain connects TRBV7-2 to TRBJ2-3, with D perhaps TRBD2 (6 bases). The CDR3 sequence is 15 residues long. Germline CDR1 and CDR2: SGHTA and FQGNSA. V lost 6 bases and J lost 2, with 15 bases in between. The CDR3 nucleotides are TGTGCCAGCAGTCCCCCCCGGGGGATCACAGATACGCAGTATTTT. Amino acids: CASSPPRGITDTQYF.

V usage is TRBV27 and J usage is TRBJ2-4; 7 bases match TRBD1. The germline gives CDR1 MNHEY, CDR2 SMNVEV (reference sequence). V shed 5 bases, J shed 1 base, and the junction held 8 bases outside the gene matches. The length of the CDR3 is 16 residues. In nucleotides, the CDR3 is TGTGCCAGCAGTCAACAGGGGACCTTTGCCAAAAACATTCAGTACTTC. It yields the protein CASSQQGTFAKNIQYF.

This chain links TRBV10-2 with TRBJ2-7; D is undetermined. Trimming took 3 bases from V and 1 from J, leaving 19 bases between them. This CDR3 spans 17 amino acids. The germline gives CDR1 WSHSY, CDR2 SAAADI. CDR3 sequence reads: CASSDAGARTYSYEQYF. The CDR3 region has the DNA TGCGCCAGCAGTGACGCAGGTGCTAGAACCTATTCCTACGAGCAGTACTTC.

V and J are TRBV2 and TRBJ2-7; possibly TRBD1 for D (5 bases). Trimming took off 3 bases at V and 2 bases at J, with 14 bases between the two ends. The CDR3 has 15 amino acids. Germline CDR1 reads SNHLY; CDR2 reads FYNNEI. CDR3 sequence (DNA): TGTGCCAGCAGTGACAGGGCTCCAGTCCCCTACGAGCAGTACTTC. Translated: CASSDRAPVPYEQYF.

The J gene is TRBJ1-4, the V gene TRBV28; the match to TRBD1 covers 7 bases. This CDR3 comprises 17 residues. Unmatched junction bases numbered 10, after V lost 5 bases and J lost 1 base. Germline assignment: CDR1 MDHEN and CDR2 SYDVKM. In DNA, the CDR3 is TGTGCCAGCAGTACCTCGAGCTCAGGGGGAACTAATGAAAAACTGTTTTTT. This translates into CASSTSSSGGTNEKLFF.

The chain has TRBV6-4 and TRBJ2-7; 8 nucleotides align to TRBD1. Germline V gene lookup returns CDR1 MRHNA and CDR2 SNTAGT. V shed 6 bases, J shed 4 bases, and the junction held 11 bases outside the gene matches. The CDR3 has 15 residues. Here the CDR3 DNA reads TGTGCCAGCAGCCTATACGGACAGGGTGGGTACGAGCAGTACTTC. Encoded protein: CASSLYGQGGYEQYF.

The V call is TRBV7-2, the J call TRBJ1-6, with TRBD1 as a possible D gene (6 bases). The V gene's germline CDR1 is SGHTA and CDR2 FQGNSA. V lost 0 bases, J lost 4 bases, and 10 bases lay in between. This CDR3 is built from 16 residues. CDR3 loop: CASSLALGAYNSPLHF. CDR3 nucleotide sequence: TGTGCCAGCAGCTTAGCGTTGGGGGCATATAATTCACCCCTCCACTTT.

The V gene is TRBV5-1, the J gene TRBJ2-1; perhaps TRBD2 as D (6 bases). Germline V lookup: CDR1 SGHRS, CDR2 YFSETQ. This CDR3 spans 15 amino acids. V was pared by 0 bases and J by 4 bases, with 11 bases between. CDR3 sequence reads: CASSLGRGGYNEQFF. As DNA, the CDR3 is TGCGCCAGCAGCTTGGGGCGGGGAGGATACAATGAGCAGTTCTTC.